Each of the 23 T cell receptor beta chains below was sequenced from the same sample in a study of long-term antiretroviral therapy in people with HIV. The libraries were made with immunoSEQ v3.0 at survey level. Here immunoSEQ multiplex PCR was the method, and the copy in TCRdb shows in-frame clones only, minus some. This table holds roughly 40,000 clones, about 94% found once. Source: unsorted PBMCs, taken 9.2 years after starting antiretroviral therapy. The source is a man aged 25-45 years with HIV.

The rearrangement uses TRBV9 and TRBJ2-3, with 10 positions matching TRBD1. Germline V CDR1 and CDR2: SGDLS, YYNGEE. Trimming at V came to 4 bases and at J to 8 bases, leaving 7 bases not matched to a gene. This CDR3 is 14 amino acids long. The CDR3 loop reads CASSLGQGDGTQYF. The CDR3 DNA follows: TGTGCCAGCAGCCTCGGACAGGGGGACGGTACGCAGTATTTT.

CDR3 nucleotides: TGTGCCAGCAGTTCAGGGGAGGTTTACAATGAGCAGTTCTTC. It yields the protein CASSSGEVYNEQFF. The chain combines TRBV28 with TRBJ2-1; D assignment may be TRBD1 or TRBD2 (6 bases each). In germline, CDR1 is MDHEN, CDR2 SYDVKM. CDR3 length: 14 residues. Trimming removed 4 bases at V and 4 bases at J, with 11 bases between.

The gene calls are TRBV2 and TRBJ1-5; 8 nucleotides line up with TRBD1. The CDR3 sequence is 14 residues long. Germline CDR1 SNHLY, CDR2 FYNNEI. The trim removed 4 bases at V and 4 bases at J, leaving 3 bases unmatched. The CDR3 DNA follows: TGTGCCAGCAGTGCGGACAGGGATAATCAGCCCCAGCATTTT. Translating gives CASSADRDNQPQHF. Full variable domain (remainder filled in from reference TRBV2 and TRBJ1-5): EPEVTQTPSHQVTQMGQEVILRCVPISNHLYFYWYRQILGQKVEFLVSFYNNEISEKSEIFDDQFSVERPDGSNFTLKIRSTKLEDSAMYFCASSADRDNQPQHFGDGTRLSIL.

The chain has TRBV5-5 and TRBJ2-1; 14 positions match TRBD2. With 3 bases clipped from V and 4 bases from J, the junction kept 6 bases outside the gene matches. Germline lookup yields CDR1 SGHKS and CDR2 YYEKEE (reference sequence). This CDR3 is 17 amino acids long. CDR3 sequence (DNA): TGTGCCAGCAGCTCCTGGACTAGCGGGGGGTCATACAATGAGCAGTTCTTC. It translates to CASSSWTSGGSYNEQFF.

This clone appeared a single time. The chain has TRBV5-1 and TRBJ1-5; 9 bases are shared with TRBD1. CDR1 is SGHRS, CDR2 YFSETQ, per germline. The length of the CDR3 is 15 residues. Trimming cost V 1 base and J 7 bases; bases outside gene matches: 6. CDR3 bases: TGCGCCAGCAGCTTGTCAGGGACAGGGCACCAGCCCCAGCATTTT. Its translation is CASSLSGTGHQPQHF.

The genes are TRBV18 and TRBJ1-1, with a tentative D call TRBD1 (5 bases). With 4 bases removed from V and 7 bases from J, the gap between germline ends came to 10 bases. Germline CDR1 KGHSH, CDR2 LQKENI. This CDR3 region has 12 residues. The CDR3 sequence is CASSQRDSEAFF. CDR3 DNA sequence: TGTGCCAGCTCACAGAGAGACAGTGAAGCTTTCTTT.

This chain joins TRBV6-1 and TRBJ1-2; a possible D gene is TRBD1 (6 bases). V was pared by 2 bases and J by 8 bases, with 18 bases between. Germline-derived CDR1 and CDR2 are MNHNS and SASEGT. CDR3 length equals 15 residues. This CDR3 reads CASSESNRETRGYTF. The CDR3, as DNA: TGTGCCAGCAGTGAATCTAACAGGGAAACTCGGGGCTACACCTTC.

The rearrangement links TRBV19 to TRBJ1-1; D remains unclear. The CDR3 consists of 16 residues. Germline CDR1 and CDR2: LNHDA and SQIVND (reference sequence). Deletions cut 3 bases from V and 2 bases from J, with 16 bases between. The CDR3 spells CASSIGFGESNTEAFF. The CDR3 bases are TGTGCCAGTAGTATTGGGTTCGGGGAGTCAAACACTGAAGCTTTCTTT.

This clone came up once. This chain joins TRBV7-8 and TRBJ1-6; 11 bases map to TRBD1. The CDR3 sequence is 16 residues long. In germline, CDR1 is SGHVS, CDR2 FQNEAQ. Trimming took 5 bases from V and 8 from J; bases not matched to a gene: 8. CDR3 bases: TGTGCCAGCAGCGACCGGACAGGGGGCTTAGATTCACCCCTCCACTTT. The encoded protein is CASSDRTGGLDSPLHF.

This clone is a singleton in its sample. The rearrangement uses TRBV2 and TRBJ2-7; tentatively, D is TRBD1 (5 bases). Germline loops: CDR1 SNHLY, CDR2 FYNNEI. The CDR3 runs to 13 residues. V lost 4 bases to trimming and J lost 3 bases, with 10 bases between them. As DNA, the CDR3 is TGTGCCAGCAGTGTGGGGCTTGGCTACGAGCAGTACTTC. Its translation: CASSVGLGYEQYF.

CDR3 loop: CASSNLAEIGAFF. CDR3 nucleotide sequence: TGTGCCAGCAGTAACCTTGCTGAAATTGGGGCTTTCTTT. The J gene is TRBJ1-1, the V gene TRBV2; D gene unclear. V was pared by 5 bases and J by 11 bases, with 18 bases between. CDR1 and CDR2 from the germline V gene are SNHLY and FYNNEI. The CDR3 sequence is 13 residues long.

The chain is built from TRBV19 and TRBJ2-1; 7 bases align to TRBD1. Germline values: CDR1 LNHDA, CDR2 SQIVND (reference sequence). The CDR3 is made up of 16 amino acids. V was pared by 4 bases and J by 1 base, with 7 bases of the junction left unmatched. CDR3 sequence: CASSKEGGRSYNEQFF. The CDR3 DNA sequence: TGTGCCAGTAGTAAAGAAGGGGGCCGGTCCTACAATGAGCAGTTCTTC. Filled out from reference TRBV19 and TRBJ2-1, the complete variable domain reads DGGITQSPKYLFRKEGQNVTLSCEQNLNHDAMYWYRQDPGQGLRLIYYSQIVNDFQKGDIAEGYSVSREKKESFPLTVTSAQKNPTAFYLCASSKEGGRSYNEQFFGPGTRLTVL.

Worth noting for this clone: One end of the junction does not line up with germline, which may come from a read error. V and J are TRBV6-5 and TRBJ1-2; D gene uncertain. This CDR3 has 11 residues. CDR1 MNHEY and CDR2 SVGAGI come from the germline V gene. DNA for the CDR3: TGTGCGAGCACCCCCGGGAGTGGCTACACCTTC. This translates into CASTPGSGYTF.

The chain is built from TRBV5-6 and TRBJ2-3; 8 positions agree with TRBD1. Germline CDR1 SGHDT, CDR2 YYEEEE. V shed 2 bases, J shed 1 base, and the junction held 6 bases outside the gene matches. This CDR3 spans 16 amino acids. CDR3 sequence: CASSFLQGGGTDTQYF. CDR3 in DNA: TGTGCCAGCAGCTTCCTACAGGGGGGAGGCACAGATACGCAGTATTTT.

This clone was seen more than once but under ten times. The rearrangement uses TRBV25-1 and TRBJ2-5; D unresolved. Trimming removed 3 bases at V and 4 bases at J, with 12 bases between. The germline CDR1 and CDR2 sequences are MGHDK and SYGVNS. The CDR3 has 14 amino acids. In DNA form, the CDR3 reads TGTGCCAGCAGTGAGGCAGGCTCGGGAGAGACCCAGTACTTC. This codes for CASSEAGSGETQYF. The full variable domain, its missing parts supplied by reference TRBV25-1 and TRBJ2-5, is EADIYQTPRYLVIGTGKKITLECSQTMGHDKMYWYQQDPGMELHLIHYSYGVNSTEKGDLSSESTVSRIRTEHFPLTLESARPSHTSQYLCASSEAGSGETQYFGPGTRLLVL.

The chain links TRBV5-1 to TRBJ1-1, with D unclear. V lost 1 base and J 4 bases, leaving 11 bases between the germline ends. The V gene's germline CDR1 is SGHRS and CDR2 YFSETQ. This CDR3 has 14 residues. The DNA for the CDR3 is TGCGCCAGCAGCTTGCTAGGAGTAGGCACTGAAGCTTTCTTT. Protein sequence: CASSLLGVGTEAFF. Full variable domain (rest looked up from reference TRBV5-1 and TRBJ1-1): KAGVTQTPRYLIKTRGQQVTLSCSPISGHRSVSWYQQTPGQGLQFLFEYFSETQRNKGNFPGRFSGRQFSNSRSEMNVSTLELGDSALYLCASSLLGVGTEAFFGQGTRLTVV.

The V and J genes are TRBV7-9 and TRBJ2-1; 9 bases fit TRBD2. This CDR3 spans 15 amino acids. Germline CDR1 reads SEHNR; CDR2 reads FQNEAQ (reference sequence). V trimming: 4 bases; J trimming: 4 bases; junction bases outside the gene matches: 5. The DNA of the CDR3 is TGTGCCAGCAGCTGGGTGCTAGCGGGGTACAATGAGCAGTTCTTC. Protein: CASSWVLAGYNEQFF. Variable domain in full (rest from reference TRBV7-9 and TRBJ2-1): DTGVSQNPRHKITKRGQNVTFRCDPISEHNRLYWYRQTLGQGPEFLTYFQNEAQLEKSRLLSDRFSAERPKGSFSTLEIQRTEQGDSAMYLCASSWVLAGYNEQFFGPGTRLTVL.

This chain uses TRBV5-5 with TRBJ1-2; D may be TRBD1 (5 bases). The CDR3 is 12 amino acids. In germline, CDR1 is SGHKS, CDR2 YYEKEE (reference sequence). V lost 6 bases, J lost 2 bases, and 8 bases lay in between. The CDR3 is CASTRDNYGYTF. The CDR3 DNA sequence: TGTGCCAGCACCCGGGACAACTATGGCTACACCTTC.

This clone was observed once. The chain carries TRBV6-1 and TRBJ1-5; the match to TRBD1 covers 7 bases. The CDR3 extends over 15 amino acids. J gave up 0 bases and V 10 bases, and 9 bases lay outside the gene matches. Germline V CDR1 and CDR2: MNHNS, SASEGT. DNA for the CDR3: TGTGCCACTCGGAGGGGGCAGGGTAGCAATCAGCCCCAGCATTTT. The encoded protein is CATRRGQGSNQPQHF.

CDR3 in DNA: TGTGCCAGCCGAGGGGTTGGGGGGAATACGCAGTATTTT. Encoded protein: CASRGVGGNTQYF. This chain connects TRBV27 to TRBJ2-3, with D maybe TRBD2 (6 bases). This CDR3 comprises 13 residues. Trimming removed 8 bases at V and 7 bases at J, with 16 bases between. The germline CDR1 and CDR2 sequences are MNHEY and SMNVEV (reference sequence).

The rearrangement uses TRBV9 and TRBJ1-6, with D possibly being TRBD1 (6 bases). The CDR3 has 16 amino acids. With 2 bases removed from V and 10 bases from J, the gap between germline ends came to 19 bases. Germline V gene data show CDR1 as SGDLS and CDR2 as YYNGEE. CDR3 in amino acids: CASSVGTGRKGSPLHF. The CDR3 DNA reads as TGTGCCAGCAGCGTGGGAACAGGGAGGAAGGGATCACCCCTCCACTTT.

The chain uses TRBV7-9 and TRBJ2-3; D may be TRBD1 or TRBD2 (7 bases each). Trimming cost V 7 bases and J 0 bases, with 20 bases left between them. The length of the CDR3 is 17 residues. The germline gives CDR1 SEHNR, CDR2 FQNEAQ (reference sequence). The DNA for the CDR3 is TGTGCCAGCACACTCAGGGGGGGTGATTCTAGCACAGATACGCAGTATTTT. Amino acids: CASTLRGGDSSTDTQYF.

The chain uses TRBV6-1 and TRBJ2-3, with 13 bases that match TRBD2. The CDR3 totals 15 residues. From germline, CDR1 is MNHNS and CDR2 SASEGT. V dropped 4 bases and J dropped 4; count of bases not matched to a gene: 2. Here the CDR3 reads CASSATSGGPDTQYF. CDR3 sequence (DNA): TGTGCCAGCAGTGCGACTAGCGGGGGGCCAGATACGCAGTATTTT.